The TCR beta chain described here comes from a study of T cells in Graves' hyperthyroidism and ophthalmopathy. Regarding the study as a whole: Most thyroid clonotypes that were expanded above 0.001 also turned up in blood. In simple terms, a model built on 13 V-J features told ophthalmopathy apart from stable hyperthyroidism.

From more than 9.5 ml of fresh peripheral blood, PBMCs were isolated. This clonotype was seen a few times. No antigen is known for it. In germline, CDR1 is SGHRS, CDR2 YFSETQ. V gave up 0 bases and J gave up 6 bases, with 10 bases separating them. The CDR3 loop spans 14 amino acids. Using RNA transcripts as the source, TCR beta CDR3 regions were amplified. HTBI primers were employed in a first-round RT-PCR of the TCR CDR3. TCRdb processed the multiplex PCR reads anew with MiXCR; each CDR3 protein has one entry. Found here are about 840,000 distinct CDR3 sequences, 38% of them singletons; the top ten hold approximately 8.7%.

The V and J genes are TRBV5-1 and TRBJ1-5, with unresolved D. Sequencing was done on a sample of blood. This sequence was found in a man aged 18 to 30 with Graves' hyperthyroidism. The DNA for the CDR3 is TGCGCCAGCAGCTTGGAGTGGGGTTCTCAGCCCCAGCATTTT. Translated: CASSLEWGSQPQHF.